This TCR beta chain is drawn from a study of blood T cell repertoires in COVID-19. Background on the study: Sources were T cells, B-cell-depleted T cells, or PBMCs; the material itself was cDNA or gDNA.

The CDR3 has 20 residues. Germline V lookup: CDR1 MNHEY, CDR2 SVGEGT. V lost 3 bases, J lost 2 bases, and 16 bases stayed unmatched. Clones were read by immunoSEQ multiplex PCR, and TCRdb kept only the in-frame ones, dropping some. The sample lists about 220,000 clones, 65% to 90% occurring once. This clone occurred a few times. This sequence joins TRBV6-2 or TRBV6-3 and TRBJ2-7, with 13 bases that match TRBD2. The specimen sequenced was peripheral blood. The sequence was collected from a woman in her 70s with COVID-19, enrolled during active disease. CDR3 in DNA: TGTGCCAGCAGTTATTCGTTGGCGGAAGGACTAGCGGGGGTCACCTACGAGCAGTACTTC. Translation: CASSYSLAEGLAGVTYEQYF.